This record concerns one T cell receptor (beta chain) sequence. What it binds is not known. This specimen belongs to a study of OX40 agonist ivuxolimab in advanced cancers. Data came from immunoSEQ multiplex PCR; TCRdb stores just in-frame clones and leaves some out. The sample shows approximately 130,000 clones, approximately 90% of them seen only once. The length of the CDR3 is 15 residues. Per germline, CDR1 SGHKS and CDR2 YYEKEE (reference sequence). J was trimmed by 2 bases and V by 1 base; bases with no gene match: 3. General observations from the study: At doses 0.1 to 3.0 mg/kg, CD4+ and CD8+ clones expanded. On average, CD8+ T cells had more expanded clones than CD4+. It was not determined which antigens were specifically recognized by the peripheral T cells that had undergone clonal expansion.

The chain employs TRBV5-5 and TRBJ1-5, with 7 bases lining up with TRBD1. This TCR was sampled from an adult with an advanced solid tumor such as melanoma, head and neck, liver or kidney cancer. Sequenced material: CD4+ or CD8+ T cells sorted from blood, taken in a trial of the OX40 agonist ivuxolimab. CDR3 region: CASSLYRGGNQPQHF. The CDR3 DNA follows: TGTGCCAGCAGCTTGTACAGGGGCGGCAATCAGCCCCAGCATTTT. Complete variable domain (other parts from reference TRBV5-5 and TRBJ1-5): DAGVTQSPTHLIKTRGQQVTLRCSPISGHKSVSWYQQVLGQGPQFIFQYYEKEERGRGNFPDRFSARQFPNYSSELNVNALLLGDSALYLCASSLYRGGNQPQHFGDGTRLSIL.